This T cell receptor beta chain was documented in a study of tumor-infiltrating lymphocytes in primary liver carcinoma. Study-wide background: The cohort consisted of patients whose primary liver carcinoma was surgically resected.

Researchers generated TCR beta cDNA from roughly 500 ng of total RNA, relying on a constant-region primer. Library construction for TCR beta comprised three nested multiplex PCR rounds performed with slightly modified ARM-PCR. It was with TRBV1-TRBV30 forward primers and a C-beta reverse primer that the first two PCR rounds were run, at approximately 10 cycles each. From the multiplex PCR reads, TCRdb called clonotypes with MiXCR, one entry per CDR3 protein. The sample gives about 350,000 distinct CDR3 sequences, approximately 65% of which show up once; approximately 5.9% is in the top ten. In regard to this clonotype: Its cognate antigen is unknown.

Out of unsorted whole blood came the blood RNA, and germline DNA was extracted as well. Study conclusions and caveats: Tumor-adjacent and tumor-blood pairs shared a smaller degree of overlap than tumor region pairs.

Germline lookup yields CDR1 SGHRS and CDR2 YFSETQ. The CDR3 extends over 14 amino acids. V lost 0 bases and J 4 bases, leaving 10 bases between the germline ends. This sequence originates from a man aged 40-49 years with primary liver carcinoma and hepatitis B virus infection. What was sequenced was peripheral blood. J is TRBJ1-2 and V is TRBV5-1; D unresolved. This chain's CDR3 is CASSLGQVAYGYTF. Here the CDR3 DNA reads TGCGCCAGCAGCTTGGGACAAGTGGCCTATGGCTACACCTTC.